This T cell receptor (beta chain) was captured by sequencing in a study of shared clonotypes between healthy human individuals. The wider study: The study used three CD4 naive, three CD4 memory, two CD8 naive and one CD8 memory plate per donor.

The test was conducted at deep level. Sequencing used immunoSEQ multiplex PCR; TCRdb keeps in-frame clones, though not all of them. The sample lists 2 million to 2.5 million clones; approximately 95% were seen once. CDR1 and CDR2 from the germline V gene are SGHDN and FVKESK. The CDR3 has 17 amino acids. The V and J ends lost 1 base and 4 bases respectively, with 19 bases between them. The rearrangement links TRBV14 to TRBJ1-1, with D possibly TRBD1 on 5 matching bases. The clonotype was recovered from a man between 18 and 29 years old in good health. Some clones in this sample may be carry-over from other donors' samples. The source material was naive CD4+ T cells from PBMCs. Subset meaning: CD45RA+ positively selected. The CDR3: CASSQVTPGVRGTEAFF. The CDR3 DNA reads TGTGCCAGCAGCCAAGTAACCCCGGGAGTGAGGGGCACTGAAGCTTTCTTT.